The rows below give T cell receptor beta chains drawn from one sample of a study of blood T cell repertoires in COVID-19. Some clones are missing from TCRdb's copy, which holds only in-frame ones; the method was immunoSEQ multiplex PCR. The data contain about 67,000 clones, nearly 80% of them singletons. The material sequenced was peripheral blood. The source of these receptors is a woman aged 55-69 years with acute or convalescent COVID-19. Each CDR3 is given with its conserved first and last residue. D genes are given only for firm matches. The listing skips clone size in some rows; elsewhere it reads once, few, many or a size class.

CDR3 DNA | CDR3 protein | V gene | D gene | J gene | clone size
TGTGCCAGCAGCGGGACGGGGGGATATGGCTACACCTTC | CASSGTGGYGYTF | TRBV11-3 | . | TRBJ1-2 | .
TGTGCCAGCAGTTGGGGAGTAGATACGCAGTATTTT | CASSWGVDTQYF | TRBV28 | . | TRBJ2-3 | .
TGTGCCAGCAGTTCCCGTACAGGTTCAGGGGAGCAGTACTTC | CASSSRTGSGEQYF | TRBV27 | . | TRBJ2-7 | few
TGTGCCAGTAGCGGGTACGATAGACAGGGGATTGGCTACACCTTC | CASSGYDRQGIGYTF | TRBV19 | TRBD1 | TRBJ1-2 | .
TGTGCCACCAGCAGAGGGTCATGGCCGGAAGCTTTCTTT | CATSRGSWPEAFF | TRBV15 | . | TRBJ1-1 | .
TGTGCCAGCAGTTTACATCCGCGGGTCAATCAGCCCCAGCATTTT | CASSLHPRVNQPQHF | TRBV27 | . | TRBJ1-5 | .
TGCGCCAGCAGTTCTAGGGGACAGCAGAACACTGAAGCTTTCTTT | CASSSRGQQNTEAFF | TRBV5-1 | TRBD1 | TRBJ1-1 | .
TGTGCCAGCAGCCAGGGGAACGAGCAGTACTTC | CASSQGNEQYF | TRBV7-8 | . | TRBJ2-7 | .
TGTGCCACCAGTGAAGACAATTTCGGGGAGCTGTTTTTT | CATSEDNFGELFF | TRBV24-1 | . | TRBJ2-2 | once
TGTGCCACCAGCAGAGGGGGCCAATACGAGCAGTACTTC | CATSRGGQYEQYF | TRBV15 | . | TRBJ2-7 | once
TGTGCCAGCTCACCAGGGGCCGAAGAGACCCAGTACTTC | CASSPGAEETQYF | TRBV18 | . | TRBJ2-5 | few
TGCAGCGTTGACCCAGGGTACCCTGGAAACACCATATATTTT | CSVDPGYPGNTIYF | TRBV29-1 | . | TRBJ1-3 | .
TGTGCCAGCAGCCAACGAATCCAGCAAGAGACCCAGTACTTC | CASSQRIQQETQYF | TRBV3-1/TRBV3-2 | . | TRBJ2-5 | .
TGTGCCAGCCGGGGGTCCGGACGACGGGAGCAGTACTTC | CASRGSGRREQYF | TRBV6-5 | . | TRBJ2-7 | .
TGTGCCACTAAGACACGTACCTATGGCTACACCTTC | CATKTRTYGYTF | TRBV11-1 | . | TRBJ1-2 | .
TGTGCCAGCAGCGGAACGTACAGGGGTGAAGCTTTCTTT | CASSGTYRGEAFF | TRBV27 | TRBD1 | TRBJ1-1 | .
TGTGCCAGCAGTTTACAGACCTACGAGCAGTACTTC | CASSLQTYEQYF | TRBV12-3/TRBV12-4 | . | TRBJ2-7 | .
TGTGCCCTAGATAAGGACGGGGAGCTGTTTTTT | CALDKDGELFF | TRBV7-6 | . | TRBJ2-2 | .
TGTGCCAGCAGCTGGGGGACAGGGAACTACGAGCAGTACTTC | CASSWGTGNYEQYF | TRBV5-6 | TRBD1 | TRBJ2-7 | .
TGTGCCAGCAGTCTGGACAGGTACTACACTGAAGCTTTCTTT | CASSLDRYYTEAFF | TRBV27 | TRBD1 | TRBJ1-1 | .
TGTGCCAGCAGCCAATTCCTAGGGGATGAGCAGTTCTTC | CASSQFLGDEQFF | TRBV3-1/TRBV3-2 | . | TRBJ2-1 | .
TGTGCCAGCAATATCGGACAGATGTCGAACACTGAAGCTTTCTTT | CASNIGQMSNTEAFF | TRBV28 | . | TRBJ1-1 | .
TGTGCCAGTAACGACTATCCCACAGATACGCAGTATTTT | CASNDYPTDTQYF | TRBV19 | . | TRBJ2-3 | .
TGTGCCAGTAGTATACGACTTACCCCGATCCCTGGCTACACCTTC | CASSIRLTPIPGYTF | TRBV19 | . | TRBJ1-2 | once
TGTGCCAGCAGCTTTCCAGCGGGGGCCTACGAGCAGTACTTC | CASSFPAGAYEQYF | TRBV11-2 | TRBD2 | TRBJ2-7 | .
TGTGCCAGCAGCCAGACACCTAACACTGAAGCTTTCTTT | CASSQTPNTEAFF | TRBV7-2 | . | TRBJ1-1 | .
TGTGCCAGCAGCCCACATGGGGGCGAAGAGACCCAGTACTTC | CASSPHGGEETQYF | TRBV7-9 | . | TRBJ2-5 | .
TGTGCCAGCAGCCCCCTTCAGGAAACAGATACGCAGTATTTT | CASSPLQETDTQYF | TRBV5-6 | . | TRBJ2-3 | .
TGCGCCAGCAGCTTGGTTGGGGGCGGCGAGACCCAGTACTTC | CASSLVGGGETQYF | TRBV5-1 | . | TRBJ2-5 | .
TGTGCCATCACCTTCGGAGGTAACTATGGCTACACCTTC | CAITFGGNYGYTF | TRBV10-3 | . | TRBJ1-2 | few
TGTGCCAGCAGCAACGGCTACAATGAGCAGTTCTTC | CASSNGYNEQFF | TRBV7-3 | . | TRBJ2-1 | .
TGCAGCGTTGAAGTTTCACATGGCTATGGCTACACCTTC | CSVEVSHGYGYTF | TRBV29-1 | . | TRBJ1-2 | .
TGTGCCAGCAGCCCAAGGACAGGGGGCCTGGCTGAAGCTTTCTTT | CASSPRTGGLAEAFF | TRBV5-4 | TRBD1 | TRBJ1-1 | .
TGTGCCACCAGTGACCCTTCCGGGACAGAGAGAGATACGCAGTATTTT | CATSDPSGTERDTQYF | TRBV24-1 | TRBD1 | TRBJ2-3 | .
TGTGCCAGCAGCTTAGGACGGGGGGGCTTTTACGAGCAGTACTTC | CASSLGRGGFYEQYF | TRBV7-2 | TRBD2 | TRBJ2-7 | .
TGTGCCAGCAGCTTAACAGGGAGCTCCTACAATGAGCAGTTCTTC | CASSLTGSSYNEQFF | TRBV7-2 | . | TRBJ2-1 | .
TGTGCCAGCAAGGAACAGGGAGTGAAAGGCACTGAAGCTTTCTTT | CASKEQGVKGTEAFF | TRBV6-5 | . | TRBJ1-1 | .
TGTGCCAGCAGCTTGGGGATATTTCTCGGACAAAGGATCGAGCAGTACTTC | CASSLGIFLGQRIEQYF | TRBV5-5 | . | TRBJ2-7 | .
TGTGCCAGCAGTCCGTCTTGGGCCTTAGACGGGGGCAATCAGCCCCAGCATTTT | CASSPSWALDGGNQPQHF | TRBV28 | . | TRBJ1-5 | once
TGTGCCAGCCCTTCTGTCACAGGGGGCGAGACCCAGTACTTC | CASPSVTGGETQYF | TRBV28 | TRBD1 | TRBJ2-5 | .
TGTGCCAGCAGCCCCGTTGGCAGGGAGAACACTGAAGCTTTCTTT | CASSPVGRENTEAFF | TRBV7-8 | . | TRBJ1-1 | .
TGCGCCAGCAGCCCCACTAGCGGGGGCTCCTACAATGAGCAGTTCTTC | CASSPTSGGSYNEQFF | TRBV4-1 | TRBD2 | TRBJ2-1 | .
TGTGCCAGCAGTTTATCACAGGGGAACACCATATATTTT | CASSLSQGNTIYF | TRBV12-3/TRBV12-4 | TRBD1 | TRBJ1-3 | few
TGTGCCAGCAGCTTAGGGCCGGGTAACTACGAGCAGTACTTC | CASSLGPGNYEQYF | TRBV11-2 | . | TRBJ2-7 | .
TGTGCCACCACCCCGGAGGAGACCCCCGTTGAAAAACTGTTTTTT | CATTPEETPVEKLFF | TRBV15 | . | TRBJ1-4 | .
TGTGCCAGCAGCCCGCGGGGGGGTGGGGAGACCCAGTACTTC | CASSPRGGGETQYF | TRBV11-2 | TRBD2 | TRBJ2-5 | .
TGTGCCAGCTCACCACCGAACAGGGGGGAAGGACAGCCCCAGCATTTT | CASSPPNRGEGQPQHF | TRBV18 | TRBD1 | TRBJ1-5 | .
TGCGCCAGCAGCTTGGCCCCGCAGGGTACAGATACGCAGTATTTT | CASSLAPQGTDTQYF | TRBV5-1 | . | TRBJ2-3 | few
TGTGCCAGCCATTCCGGGACTAGCGGAAACAATGAGCAGTTCTTC | CASHSGTSGNNEQFF | TRBV7-3 | TRBD2 | TRBJ2-1 | .
TGCGCCAGCAGCTCCTCTAGCGGGGCCTACAATGAGCAGTTCTTC | CASSSSSGAYNEQFF | TRBV5-1 | TRBD2 | TRBJ2-1 | once